Below, 24 T cell receptor beta chains from the same sample are listed, as sequenced in a study of blood T cell repertoires in COVID-19. Sequenced by immunoSEQ multiplex PCR; TCRdb stores in-frame clones only, minus some. Of more than 70,000 clones in the sample, about 87% were seen once. The sample consisted of peripheral blood. The receptors stem from a human donor in a cohort sampled during active COVID-19.

This chain joins TRBV18 and TRBJ2-3, with D uncertain. CDR1 KGHSH and CDR2 LQKENI come from the germline V gene. The CDR3 runs 13 residues. The V and J ends lost 4 bases and 1 base respectively, with 6 bases between them. CDR3: CASSRVGTDTQYF. CDR3 DNA: TGTGCCAGCTCACGAGTTGGCACAGATACGCAGTATTTT.

This clone was seen only once. This chain connects TRBV28 to TRBJ2-7; D is possibly TRBD2 (7 bases). The CDR3 has 18 residues. Germline V CDR1 and CDR2: MDHEN, SYDVKM. With 6 bases removed from V and 3 bases from J, the gap between germline ends came to 27 bases. The CDR3 region is CASSSRRGGGAFFYEQYF. The DNA of the CDR3 is TGTGCCAGCAGCTCCCGGAGGGGCGGGGGCGCGTTCTTCTACGAGCAGTACTTC.

This chain joins TRBV6-5 and TRBJ1-1, with 7 bases aligning to TRBD1. Germline V gene data show CDR1 as MNHEY and CDR2 as SVGAGI. V lost 6 bases to trimming and J lost 5 bases; unmatched junction nucleotides: 9. This CDR3 comprises 14 residues. CDR3 amino acids: CASRMEGARTEAFF. The CDR3 DNA sequence: TGTGCCAGCAGGATGGAGGGGGCGCGGACTGAAGCTTTCTTT.

The J gene is TRBJ2-5, the V gene TRBV9; D ambiguous. The ends were cut back, 0 bases at V and 4 bases at J, with 10 bases in the middle. There are 14 residues in the CDR3. The germline gives CDR1 SGDLS, CDR2 YYNGEE. In nucleotides, the CDR3 is TGTGCCAGCAGCGTAGGACCCCGGAGAGAGACCCAGTACTTC. Protein product: CASSVGPRRETQYF.

In the case of this clone: The junction differs from germline at one of its ends, possibly a read error. V is TRBV3-1 (or the pseudogene TRBV3-2) and J is TRBJ2-5, with D perhaps TRBD2 (6 bases). The CDR3 is made up of 15 amino acids. Germline-derived CDR1 and CDR2 are LGHDT and YNNKEL (reference sequence). CDR3 sequence: CASSQDYGRQEAQYF. The CDR3, as DNA: TGTGCCAGCAGCCAAGATTATGGGAGGCAAGAGGCCCAGTACTTC.

The chain carries TRBV10-3 and TRBJ1-1, with D possibly matching TRBD1 (6 bases). Looked up from germline, CDR1 is ENHRY and CDR2 is SYGVKD. This CDR3 region has 16 residues. V was trimmed by 6 bases and J by 0 bases, leaving 17 bases between them. The CDR3 DNA reads TGTGCCATCAGCCGTACCGAGGACAGAATGAACACTGAAGCTTTCTTT. Amino acid sequence: CAISRTEDRMNTEAFF.

V usage is TRBV20-1 and J usage is TRBJ2-2; D is perhaps TRBD1 (5 bases). Between the trimmed V and J ends, which lost 3 bases and 2 bases, there was a span of 16 bases. CDR1 and CDR2 from the germline V gene are DFQATT and SNEGSKA (reference sequence). The CDR3 consists of 16 residues. The chain's CDR3 is CSASRSIRVNTGELFF. CDR3 DNA: TGCAGTGCTAGTAGGTCAATCAGGGTAAACACCGGGGAGCTGTTTTTT.

The rearrangement uses TRBV11-3 and TRBJ2-3; D perhaps matches TRBD1 (6 bases). Germline V CDR1 and CDR2: SGHNT, YENEEA. The CDR3 length is 16 residues. V was trimmed by 3 bases and J by 2 bases, leaving 15 bases between them. The CDR3 DNA follows: TGTGCCAGCAGCTTGGACAGTAACCTTGACACAGATACGCAGTATTTT. Its translation: CASSLDSNLDTDTQYF.

The rearrangement joins TRBV6-4 to TRBJ2-1; the match to TRBD2 covers 9 bases. The V and J ends lost 2 bases and 7 bases, in that order; junction bases with no gene match: 6. This CDR3 is 15 amino acids long. From germline, CDR1 is MRHNA and CDR2 SNTAGT. CDR3 sequence: CASSDPGTSRNEQFF. The CDR3 DNA is TGTGCCAGCAGTGACCCTGGGACTAGCAGAAATGAGCAGTTCTTC.

This chain connects TRBV9 to TRBJ1-5; D possibly corresponds to TRBD1 (6 bases). CDR1 and CDR2 from the germline V gene are SGDLS and YYNGEE. The CDR3 is 14 amino acids. Trimming stripped 3 bases from V and 1 base from J, with 8 bases between. The CDR3 DNA is TGTGCCAGCAGCGGAGGACAGAGCAATCAGCCCCAGCATTTT. It is translated as CASSGGQSNQPQHF.

The genes are TRBV6-6 and TRBJ1-2; TRBD1 aligns across 7 bases. V trimming: 0 bases; J trimming: 8 bases; junction bases outside the gene matches: 6. The CDR3 totals 14 residues. CDR1 and CDR2 (germline): MNHNY, SVGAGI (reference sequence). DNA of the CDR3: TGTGCCAGCAGTTACTCAGGGGGCGCGGGGGGCTACACCTTC. Its translation: CASSYSGGAGGYTF.

The chain combines TRBV19 with TRBJ2-2; TRBD1 matches 10 bases. The CDR3 is 15 residues long. Germline loops: CDR1 LNHDA, CDR2 SQIVND (reference sequence). Trimming cost V 3 bases and J 3 bases; bases outside gene matches: 1. This CDR3 reads CASSMGQGYTGELFF. The CDR3 nucleotides are TGTGCCAGTAGTATGGGACAGGGGTACACCGGGGAGCTGTTTTTT.

The V gene is TRBV6-5, the J gene TRBJ2-3; 7 positions agree with TRBD1. Germline V gene sequence: CDR1 MNHEY, CDR2 SVGAGI. This CDR3 spans 15 amino acids. V shed 5 bases, J shed 3 bases, and the junction held 8 bases outside the gene matches. CDR3 region: CASSLPGQRTDTQYF. For the CDR3, the DNA is TGTGCCAGCAGTCTACCGGGACAGCGAACAGATACGCAGTATTTT.

The genes are TRBV6-6 and TRBJ2-6; D might be TRBD1 (5 bases). The CDR3 runs 16 residues. Trimming removed 6 bases from V and 1 base from J, with 13 bases in between. Germline V gives CDR1 MNHNY, CDR2 SVGAGI (reference sequence). In nucleotides, the CDR3 is TGTGCCAGCAGCATAACAAGGGGTTCTGGGGCCAACGTCCTGACTTTC. Amino acids: CASSITRGSGANVLTF.

The chain joins TRBV10-1 to TRBJ2-2; the D is unclear. Trimming stripped 10 bases from V and 0 bases from J, with 9 bases between. This CDR3 spans 13 amino acids. Germline values: CDR1 WNHNN, CDR2 SYGVQD (reference sequence). The CDR3 coding sequence is TGCGCCACTAGAAGAACGAACACCGGGGAGCTGTTTTTT. Translating gives CATRRTNTGELFF.

J is TRBJ1-4 and V is TRBV14; unclear D gene. V was shortened by 4 bases and J by 7 bases, with 16 bases between the two germline ends. Germline V gene lookup returns CDR1 SGHDN and CDR2 FVKESK. This CDR3 is built from 15 residues. In DNA form, the CDR3 reads TGTGCCAGCAGCCTAGCGGGTGGGCTAATTGAAAAACTGTTTTTT. The encoded protein is CASSLAGGLIEKLFF.

This chain links TRBV5-4 with TRBJ2-3, with 7 bases that match TRBD1. The CDR3 is 13 residues long. With 4 bases clipped from V and 4 bases from J, the junction kept 3 bases outside the gene matches. Germline CDR1 is SGHNT and CDR2 is YYREEE (reference sequence). The CDR3 here is CASSVQGPDTQYF. The CDR3 coding sequence is TGTGCCAGCAGCGTACAGGGGCCAGATACGCAGTATTTT.

The CDR3, as DNA: TGTGCCAGCAGCTACACGACAGGGGTGGGGGAGACCCAGTACTTC. Amino acid sequence: CASSYTTGVGETQYF. J is TRBJ2-5 and V is TRBV11-2; 8 bases are shared with TRBD1. Germline trimming cut 4 bases from V and 5 bases from J; bases unmatched to any gene: 9. The CDR3 is 15 residues long. Germline assignment: CDR1 SGHAT and CDR2 FQNNGV.

The chain combines TRBV7-9 with TRBJ2-7; weak D call: TRBD2 (6 bases). Germline V gene sequence: CDR1 SEHNR, CDR2 FQNEAQ (reference sequence). The CDR3 sequence is 12 residues long. The chain's CDR3 is CARRKNRDSPIV. CDR3 nucleotides: TGTGCCAGGAGGAAAAACCGGGACTCTCCTATAGTC.

This clone was observed a few times. This chain connects TRBV2 to TRBJ1-2, with TRBD1 as a possible D gene (6 bases). V was shortened by 10 bases and J by 3 bases, with 15 bases between the two germline ends. From germline, CDR1 is SNHLY and CDR2 FYNNEI. The CDR3 loop spans 13 amino acids. The CDR3 DNA reads TGTGCCATCAAACCCGGACAGCACTATGGCTACACCTTC. This encodes CAIKPGQHYGYTF.

This chain uses TRBV6-5 with TRBJ1-5, with D uncertain. The CDR3 runs 14 residues. With 5 bases removed from V and 3 bases from J, the gap between germline ends came to 11 bases. CDR1 and CDR2 from the germline V gene are MNHEY and SVGAGI. The CDR3 DNA follows: TGTGCCAGCAGTACTGGACGGGACAATCAGCCCCAGCATTTT. Its translation: CASSTGRDNQPQHF.

The chain carries TRBV9 and TRBJ1-4, with D perhaps TRBD1 (5 bases). V lost 0 bases and J 5 bases, leaving 14 bases between the germline ends. CDR1 SGDLS and CDR2 YYNGEE come from the germline V gene. CDR3 size: 16 residues. The CDR3 DNA sequence: TGTGCCAGCAGCGTAGGGGGAGGGACGGAGAATGAAAAACTGTTTTTT. It translates to CASSVGGGTENEKLFF.

The V call is TRBV19, the J call TRBJ2-5, with D tentatively TRBD1 (6 bases). The CDR3 loop spans 13 amino acids. Trimming removed 5 bases at V and 5 bases at J, with 12 bases between. Germline values: CDR1 LNHDA, CDR2 SQIVND (reference sequence). In DNA form, the CDR3 reads TGTGCCAGTAGTGCACAGGGCACCGAGACCCAGTACTTC. Translating it yields CASSAQGTETQYF.

The genes are TRBV11-2 and TRBJ2-3; 10 bases are shared with TRBD1. V lost 5 bases, J lost 1 base, and 3 bases stayed unmatched. CDR3 length: 15 amino acids. Germline V gene lookup returns CDR1 SGHAT and CDR2 FQNNGV. Here the CDR3 DNA reads TGTGCCAGCAGCCCAGACAGGGGGCGCACAGATACGCAGTATTTT. Translation: CASSPDRGRTDTQYF.